This TCR beta chain was found in a study of blood T cells in healthy people across ages. Looking at the study overall: Template switching retrieved approximately one barcoded beta molecule for each two T cells. Study-wide points: Underestimates were what the diversity estimates from one million T cells were considered to be.

Each donor's blood draw was roughly 9.8 milliliters of peripheral blood. Many counts were recorded for this clonotype. Its cognate antigen is unknown. Trimming took 5 bases from V and 1 from J, leaving 6 bases between them. CDR1 is SQVTM and CDR2 is ANQGSEA in the germline V gene. The CDR3 is 12 amino acids. A sample-barcoded 5' primer and a J-beta primer mix were used in a second PCR of about 6 to 11 cycles. Tags on each cDNA molecule came from a template-switch adaptor with 12 random nucleotides. Each CDR3 protein is one row after TCRdb ran MiXCR on the 5' RACE reads. Among fewer than 2 million distinct CDR3 sequences listed, about two fifths were seen once.

The origin of this receptor is a human donor in good health. J is TRBJ2-4 and V is TRBV29-1, with D unresolved. What was sequenced was blood. As DNA, the CDR3 is TGCAGCGTTTTTTTGGCCAAAAACATTCAGTACTTC. As protein: CSVFLAKNIQYF.